A single TCR beta chain is shown here with its context. Its antigen is currently unknown. This record belongs to a study of T cells after posttransplantation cyclophosphamide. Cells defined as naive were viable CD3+CD4+ or CD3+CD8+ and CCR7+CD45RA+CD45RO-CD95-CD27+CD28+. Peripheral blood was collected from the related graft donor on the marrow donation day. Deletions cut 5 bases from V and 3 bases from J, with 9 bases between. Germline loops: CDR1 KGHSH, CDR2 LQKENI. There are 13 residues in the CDR3. Findings and limits, study-wide: Donor CD8+ memory clones often dominated recipient blood repertoires at later times.

The data were produced by immunoSEQ multiplex PCR, yet TCRdb's version contains in-frame clones alone and is incomplete. The sample holds tens of thousands of clones, around 98% seen once. This sequence joins TRBV18 and TRBJ2-3; possibly TRBD1 for D (6 bases). The receptor was derived from a man aged 50 to 60 in good health, CMV-negative, and a related stem cell transplant donor. The sequenced sample consisted of naive CD4+ T cells sorted from PBMCs. CDR3 residues: CASSRTATDTQYF. CDR3 nucleotides: TGTGCCAGCTCAAGGACAGCGACAGATACGCAGTATTTT.